What follows are 29 T cell receptor beta chains derived from one specimen sequenced in a study of T cell responses to AZD1222 COVID-19 vaccine. Some clones are missing from TCRdb's copy, which holds only in-frame ones; the method was immunoSEQ multiplex PCR. The sample yields around 160,000 clones, about 91% seen once. The starting material was peripheral blood, obtained 28 days after the second AZD1222 dose. The receptors were sampled from an adult who received the AZD1222 COVID-19 vaccine.

The rearrangement links TRBV7-2 to TRBJ2-7, with D possibly TRBD2 on 6 matching bases. Trimming shortened V by 1 base and J by 1 base, and 17 bases separated the two germline ends. The CDR3 has 17 residues. The germline gives CDR1 SGHTA, CDR2 FQGNSA. In DNA form, the CDR3 reads TGTGCCAGCAGCTTAGGAATAGTAGGGACTTCGTCCTACGAGCAGTACTTC. Residues: CASSLGIVGTSSYEQYF.

J is TRBJ2-2 and V is TRBV5-6; TRBD1 aligns across 8 bases. The CDR3 covers 14 residues. Germline-derived CDR1 and CDR2 are SGHDT and YYEEEE. With V trimmed by 5 bases and J by 3 bases, 3 bases remained unmatched. For the CDR3, the DNA is TGTGCCAGCAGACAGGGGGAATACACCGGGGAGCTGTTTTTT. The encoded protein is CASRQGEYTGELFF.

This sequence joins TRBV12-3 or TRBV12-4 and TRBJ2-7; D uncertain. The CDR3 runs 13 residues. The V gene lost 3 bases and the J gene lost 0 bases, with 6 bases spanning the gap. CDR3 sequence: CASSFRSSYEQYF. The CDR3 DNA is TGTGCCAGCAGTTTTAGGAGCTCCTACGAGCAGTACTTC.

The chain employs TRBV28 and TRBJ1-1; D may be TRBD1 (5 bases). Per germline, CDR1 MDHEN and CDR2 SYDVKM. V lost 7 bases and J 2 bases, leaving 14 bases between the germline ends. The CDR3 covers 14 residues. CDR3 region: CASTWGDINTEAFF. As DNA, the CDR3 is TGTGCCAGCACCTGGGGGGATATCAACACTGAAGCTTTCTTT.

The V and J genes are TRBV4-1 and TRBJ2-7, with 7 bases identical to TRBD1. V lost 0 bases and J lost 3; bases outside the gene matches: 5. Germline assignment: CDR1 MGHRA and CDR2 YSYEKL. The CDR3 covers 15 residues. The CDR3 DNA follows: TGCGCCAGCAGCCAAGAAAGGACAGGTGGCTACGAGCAGTACTTC. Encoded protein: CASSQERTGGYEQYF.

The V and J genes are TRBV30 and TRBJ1-3; D ambiguous. The V gene lost 0 bases and the J gene lost 4 bases, with 7 bases spanning the gap. The CDR3 covers 13 residues. The germline V gene encodes CDR1 GTSNPN and CDR2 SVGIG (reference sequence). CDR3 coding DNA: TGTGCCTGGAGTGTACTTTGGGGAAACACCATATATTTT. Amino acid sequence: CAWSVLWGNTIYF.

The rearrangement uses TRBV4-3 and TRBJ1-2; D unresolved. Trimming stripped 0 bases from V and 4 bases from J, with 12 bases between. CDR1 and CDR2 from the germline V gene are LGHNA and YSLEER. This CDR3 contains 15 residues. CDR3 loop: CASSQEEGSGYGYTF. In DNA form, the CDR3 reads TGCGCCAGCAGCCAAGAGGAGGGTTCGGGCTATGGCTACACCTTC.

The chain joins TRBV18 to TRBJ1-5, with D perhaps TRBD1 (6 bases). Germline V lookup: CDR1 KGHSH, CDR2 LQKENI. The CDR3 has 15 amino acids. V was trimmed by 2 bases and J by 5 bases, leaving 13 bases between them. In DNA, the CDR3 is TGTGCCAGCTCACCAACACAGGGAAGGTATCAGCCCCAGCATTTT. It translates to CASSPTQGRYQPQHF.

The chain carries TRBV5-8 and TRBJ2-7; 7 bases agree with TRBD1. V trimming: 2 bases; J trimming: 3 bases; junction bases outside the gene matches: 11. The CDR3 contains 16 residues. The germline V gene has CDR1 SGHTS and CDR2 YDEGEE. CDR3 nucleotide sequence: TGTGCCAGCAGCTTAGGTGGGACAGTCGTCTTCTACGAGCAGTACTTC. Its translation is CASSLGGTVVFYEQYF.

The chain has TRBV19 and TRBJ1-2; no firm D call. Germline V gene data show CDR1 as LNHDA and CDR2 as SQIVND (reference sequence). The CDR3 loop spans 14 amino acids. V gave up 3 bases and J gave up 6 bases, with 14 bases separating them. CDR3: CASSIVGRKDGYTF. The CDR3 nucleotides read TGTGCCAGTAGTATCGTTGGGAGAAAGGATGGCTACACCTTC.

The rearrangement uses TRBV6-1 and TRBJ2-7; D not certain. Trimming took 1 base from V and 0 from J, leaving 7 bases between them. Germline V gene sequence: CDR1 MNHNS, CDR2 SASEGT. The length of the CDR3 is 14 residues. The CDR3, as DNA: TGTGCCAGCAGTGAAGGACGGTACTCCTACGAGCAGTACTTC. Its protein is CASSEGRYSYEQYF.

The V call is TRBV9, the J call TRBJ1-3, with 7 bases aligning to TRBD1. This CDR3 region has 15 residues. Germline V gene data show CDR1 as SGDLS and CDR2 as YYNGEE. V gave up 3 bases and J gave up 0 bases; unmatched junction bases: 3. As DNA, the CDR3 is TGTGCCAGCAGCGCTACAGGGGCCTCTGGAAACACCATATATTTT. Translating gives CASSATGASGNTIYF.

The CDR3 protein is CASSFGTTNEQFF. Here the CDR3 DNA reads TGTGCCAGCAGCTTCGGGACGACCAATGAGCAGTTCTTC. The chain uses TRBV7-3 and TRBJ2-1, with D perhaps given as TRBD1 or TRBD2 (5 bases each). This CDR3 has 13 amino acids. Germline lookup yields CDR1 SGHTA and CDR2 FQGTGA. V dropped 3 bases and J dropped 6 bases, with 9 bases sitting between them.

The chain carries TRBV11-2 and TRBJ1-3; D is unresolved. Trimming left V 1 base short and J 4 bases short, with 8 bases between. CDR1 SGHAT and CDR2 FQNNGV come from the germline V gene. The CDR3 loop spans 14 amino acids. The CDR3 loop is CASSLGSEGNTIYF. The CDR3 bases are TGTGCCAGCAGCTTAGGGTCAGAAGGAAACACCATATATTTT.

This chain links TRBV5-1 with TRBJ2-1, with unresolved D. The V end lost 0 bases, the J end lost 8 bases, and 15 bases lay between the germline ends. The CDR3 loop spans 15 amino acids. Germline loops: CDR1 SGHRS, CDR2 YFSETQ. The chain's CDR3 is CASSLADNSGDEQFF. CDR3 sequence (DNA): TGCGCCAGCAGCTTGGCCGACAACTCAGGCGATGAGCAGTTCTTC.

The chain has TRBV13 and TRBJ1-1; the D gene is possibly TRBD1 (6 bases). Germline lookup yields CDR1 PRHDT and CDR2 FYEKMQ (reference sequence). The germline V and J ends were trimmed by 0 bases and 4 bases, with 9 bases remaining between them. CDR3 length: 14 amino acids. In DNA, the CDR3 is TGTGCCAGCAGCTTAGGACAGGGACCCACTGAAGCTTTCTTT. Translation: CASSLGQGPTEAFF.

The gene calls are TRBV10-3 and TRBJ2-5, with TRBD2 matching 10 bases. This CDR3 has 17 amino acids. V was pared by 0 bases and J by 1 base, with 5 bases of the junction left unmatched. Germline-derived CDR1 and CDR2 are ENHRY and SYGVKD. The CDR3 here is CAISESGLAESQETQYF. For the CDR3, the DNA is TGTGCCATCAGTGAGTCCGGACTAGCGGAGTCCCAAGAGACCCAGTACTTC.

The chain links TRBV9 to TRBJ2-7, with D possibly matching TRBD1 (5 bases). The V end was cut by 0 bases, the J end by 3 bases, with 16 bases between. CDR1 SGDLS and CDR2 YYNGEE come from the germline V gene. The CDR3 has 16 residues. The DNA of the CDR3 is TGTGCCAGCAGCGTAGGAAGGGAACAGGCTCTCTACGAGCAGTACTTC. Its translation is CASSVGREQALYEQYF.

V gene TRBV12-5 combines with J gene TRBJ1-3; tentatively, D is TRBD1 (5 bases). CDR1 and CDR2 from the germline V gene are LGHNT and FRNRAP. V lost 0 bases and J 1 base, leaving 13 bases between the germline ends. The CDR3 has 17 residues. The CDR3 DNA is TGTGCTAGTGGTTTGGTTCTCAGGGACCCTTCTGGAAACACCATATATTTT. Translated, it gives CASGLVLRDPSGNTIYF.

CDR3 DNA sequence: TGTGCCAGCAGCCTCCAGAGCGATGAGCAGTTCTTC. This codes for CASSLQSDEQFF. The gene calls are TRBV7-8 and TRBJ2-1; D gene ambiguous. Germline V gives CDR1 SGHVS, CDR2 FQNEAQ. The CDR3 contains 12 residues. Trimming left V 5 bases short and J 8 bases short, with 10 bases between.

This clone was counted once. The chain joins TRBV10-3 to TRBJ1-1, with D tentatively TRBD1 (5 bases). The CDR3 loop spans 13 amino acids. Trimming pared 4 bases from V and 7 bases from J, leaving 13 bases between. Germline V gene data show CDR1 as ENHRY and CDR2 as SYGVKD. DNA for the CDR3: TGTGCCATCAGTGCGGGACCGCGAATTGAAGCTTTCTTT. It translates to CAISAGPRIEAFF.

The V call is TRBV7-9, the J call TRBJ2-7, with TRBD2 matching over 10 bases. The CDR3 has 15 residues. V was clipped by 5 bases and J by 4 bases; unmatched bases: 8. Germline V CDR1 and CDR2: SEHNR, FQNEAQ (reference sequence). Written as DNA, the CDR3 is TGTGCCAGCAGCGAGGGACTAGCGCTTGGGTACGAGCAGTACTTC. Translation: CASSEGLALGYEQYF.

The chain links TRBV7-2 to TRBJ2-3, with D perhaps TRBD1 (6 bases). CDR1 SGHTA and CDR2 FQGNSA come from the germline V gene. This CDR3 comprises 15 residues. V was shortened by 1 base and J by 4 bases, with 12 bases between the two germline ends. Here the CDR3 DNA reads TGTGCCAGCAGCTTAGTAGGGGGAGTAGCAGATACGCAGTATTTT. It is translated as CASSLVGGVADTQYF.

The chain joins TRBV19 to TRBJ2-2; 10 bases agree with TRBD1. The trim removed 5 bases at V and 2 bases at J, leaving 5 bases unmatched. The CDR3 totals 16 residues. Germline V gives CDR1 LNHDA, CDR2 SQIVND (reference sequence). This chain's CDR3 is CASSPRDRGNTGELFF. DNA of the CDR3: TGTGCCAGTAGTCCCCGGGACAGGGGTAACACCGGGGAGCTGTTTTTT.

The J gene is TRBJ2-1, the V gene TRBV7-2; no reliable D call. The ends were cut back, 4 bases at V and 5 bases at J, with 6 bases in the middle. This CDR3 is 12 amino acids long. Germline assignment: CDR1 SGHTA and CDR2 FQGNSA. The CDR3 here is CASSWTNNEQFF. CDR3 DNA sequence: TGTGCCAGCAGCTGGACGAACAATGAGCAGTTCTTC.

This chain joins TRBV28 and TRBJ2-6; 7 bases agree with TRBD1. With 5 bases clipped from V and 0 bases from J, the junction kept 7 bases outside the gene matches. Germline assignment: CDR1 MDHEN and CDR2 SYDVKM. The CDR3 length is 17 residues. The CDR3 region has the DNA TGTGCCAGCAGTCCCCGGGACAGCCTCTCTGGGGCCAACGTCCTGACTTTC. Its protein is CASSPRDSLSGANVLTF.

J is TRBJ2-7 and V is TRBV5-1; 11 bases agree with TRBD2. This CDR3 contains 17 residues. The V and J ends lost 0 bases and 4 bases, in that order; junction bases with no gene match: 9. Germline V gene sequence: CDR1 SGHRS, CDR2 YFSETQ. CDR3 DNA sequence: TGCGCCAGCAGCTTGGGGCTAGCGGGAGGAAGCGAGTACGAGCAGTACTTC. As protein: CASSLGLAGGSEYEQYF.

The rearrangement uses TRBV5-4 and TRBJ2-7; D not resolved. The CDR3 extends over 15 amino acids. The V and J ends lost 5 bases and 2 bases respectively, with 17 bases between them. The germline CDR1 and CDR2 sequences are SGHNT and YYREEE (reference sequence). The CDR3 DNA is TGTGCCAGCAGTCAATCGGGCGGTCTCCCCTACGAGCAGTACTTC. Translated: CASSQSGGLPYEQYF. Filled out from reference TRBV5-4 and TRBJ2-7, the complete variable domain reads ETGVTQSPTHLIKTRGQQVTLRCSSQSGHNTVSWYQQALGQGPQFIFQYYREEENGRGNFPPRFSGLQFPNYSSELNVNALELDDSALYLCASSQSGGLPYEQYFGPGTRLTVT.

The rearrangement joins TRBV14 to TRBJ1-1; D unclear. Trimming left V 0 bases short and J 0 bases short, with 5 bases between. Per germline, CDR1 SGHDN and CDR2 FVKESK. The CDR3 runs 14 residues. The CDR3 loop is CASSQERLNTEAFF. CDR3 nucleotide sequence: TGTGCCAGCAGCCAAGAGAGACTGAACACTGAAGCTTTCTTT. The full variable domain, its missing parts supplied by reference TRBV14 and TRBJ1-1, is EAGVTQFPSHSVIEKGQTVTLRCDPISGHDNLYWYRRVMGKEIKFLLHFVKESKQDESGMPNNRFLAERTGGTYSTLKVQPAELEDSGVYFCASSQERLNTEAFFGQGTRLTVV.